This T cell receptor beta chain was obtained from a study of blood T cell repertoires in COVID-19. Study in general: Samples representing acute and convalescent COVID-19 were sourced from the United States, Italy and Spain. Nucleic acid was either cDNA or gDNA, and it came from T cells, B-cell-depleted T cells, or PBMCs.

As handled by the study authors: Reference gene primer amplification in the assay estimated nucleated cell counts. Profiling relied on immunoSEQ multiplex PCR, and the TCRdb table lists in-frame clones only, not all of them. The V and J calls and the clone size are those of that table, but D and trimming were determined from the DNA. The sample has some 140,000 clones, roughly 80% seen once. The CDR3 is 19 residues long. V was pared by 0 bases and J by 8 bases, with 28 bases between. Per germline, CDR1 SGHDN and CDR2 FVKESK. This TCR derives from a woman aged 55-69 years with acute or convalescent COVID-19. The rearrangement uses TRBV14 and TRBJ1-2; tentative D call: TRBD1 (6 bases). The sequencing sample was made of peripheral blood. The CDR3 protein is CASSQERDARTVRTEGYTF. Here the CDR3 DNA reads TGTGCCAGCAGCCAAGAACGGGACGCGCGCACAGTAAGGACAGAAGGCTACACCTTC.